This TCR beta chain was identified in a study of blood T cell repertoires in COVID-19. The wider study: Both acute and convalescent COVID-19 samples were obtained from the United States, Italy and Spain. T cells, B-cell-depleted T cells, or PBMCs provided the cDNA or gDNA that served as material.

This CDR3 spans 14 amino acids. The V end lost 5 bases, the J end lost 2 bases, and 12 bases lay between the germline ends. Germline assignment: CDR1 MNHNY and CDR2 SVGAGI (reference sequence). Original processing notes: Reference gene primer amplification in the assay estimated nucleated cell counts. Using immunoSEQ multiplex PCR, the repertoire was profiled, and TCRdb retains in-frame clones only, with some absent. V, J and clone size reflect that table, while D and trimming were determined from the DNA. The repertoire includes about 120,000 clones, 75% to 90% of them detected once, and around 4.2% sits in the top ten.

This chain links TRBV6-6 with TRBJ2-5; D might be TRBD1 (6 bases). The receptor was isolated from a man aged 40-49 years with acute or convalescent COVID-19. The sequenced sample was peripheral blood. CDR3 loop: CASSTDRLQETQYF. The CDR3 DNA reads TGTGCCAGCAGTACCGACAGGCTACAAGAGACCCAGTACTTC.